Below, 23 T cell receptor beta chains from the same sample are listed, as sequenced in a study of T cell repertoires in cytomegalovirus infection. TCRdb reanalysed the reads using MiXCR and keeps one entry per CDR3 protein. The sample lists 500,000 to 600,000 distinct CDR3 sequences, approximately 15% occurring once. The sequenced material came from CD8+ T cells from PBMCs. The receptors stem from a human donor in good health (CMV status not recorded). Some clones in this sample may be carry-over from other donors' samples.

This clonotype was observed at least ten times. The chain recombines TRBV2 with TRBJ2-7; 10 bases match TRBD2. With V trimmed by 8 bases and J by 2 bases, 9 bases remained unmatched. CDR1 is SNHLY, CDR2 FYNNEI, per germline. This CDR3 is 15 amino acids long. CDR3 loop: CASSGATSGPYEQYF. CDR3 nucleotides: TGTGCCAGCTCGGGGGCGACTAGCGGGCCCTACGAGCAGTACTTC.

This clonotype was found a few times. The rearrangement uses TRBV9 and TRBJ1-2; D is undetermined. The CDR3 spans 14 residues. Germline V gives CDR1 SGDLS, CDR2 YYNGEE. V was cut by 0 bases and J by 3 bases, with 9 bases left in between. The CDR3 protein is CASSVASGDYGYTF. In DNA form, the CDR3 reads TGTGCCAGCAGCGTAGCAAGTGGCGACTATGGCTACACCTTC.

This clonotype has ten or more counts. The chain joins TRBV7-9 to TRBJ2-4; TRBD1 matches 9 bases. The CDR3 is 16 amino acids. Trimming took 5 bases from V and 1 from J; bases not matched to a gene: 6. Per the germline V gene, CDR1 is SEHNR and CDR2 is FQNEAQ (reference sequence). CDR3 loop: CASSGPGTGAKNIQYF. The DNA for the CDR3 is TGTGCCAGCAGCGGTCCCGGGACAGGGGCCAAAAACATTCAGTACTTC. Full variable domain (missing parts from reference TRBV7-9 and TRBJ2-4): DTGVSQNPRHKITKRGQNVTFRCDPISEHNRLYWYRQTLGQGPEFLTYFQNEAQLEKSRLLSDRFSAERPKGSFSTLEIQRTEQGDSAMYLCASSGPGTGAKNIQYFGAGTRLSVL.

This clonotype was detected many times. The genes are TRBV4-1 and TRBJ2-7, with 9 bases lining up with TRBD1. There are 14 residues in the CDR3. With 3 bases clipped from V and 4 bases from J, the junction kept 4 bases outside the gene matches. Germline lookup yields CDR1 MGHRA and CDR2 YSYEKL. Here the CDR3 DNA reads TGCGCCAGCAGCCAGAGGACAGGGGAATACGAGCAGTACTTC. Amino acids: CASSQRTGEYEQYF.

This clonotype was seen at least ten times. The V call is TRBV7-9, the J call TRBJ2-1, with TRBD2 matching over 9 bases. The CDR3 is 15 residues long. Per germline, CDR1 SEHNR and CDR2 FQNEAQ (reference sequence). Losses at the gene ends were 5 bases for V and 4 bases for J; bases not matched to a gene: 6. CDR3 coding DNA: TGTGCCAGCAGCCCCAGCGGGGGGATATACAATGAGCAGTTCTTC. Amino acid sequence: CASSPSGGIYNEQFF.

This clonotype was recorded many times. The chain carries TRBV7-3 and TRBJ1-4; D is undetermined. This CDR3 has 14 amino acids. Per the germline V gene, CDR1 is SGHTA and CDR2 is FQGTGA. V dropped 4 bases and J dropped 4 bases, with 10 bases sitting between them. As DNA, the CDR3 is TGTGCCAGCAGCTCTACCCCTATTAATGAAAAACTGTTTTTT. This gives the protein CASSSTPINEKLFF.

This clonotype has at least ten counts. V is TRBV29-1 and J is TRBJ1-2, with D unresolved. Trimming pared 1 base from V and 6 bases from J, leaving 15 bases between. Germline V gene lookup returns CDR1 SQVTM and CDR2 ANQGSEA. The CDR3 has 14 amino acids. CDR3 in amino acids: CSVEGRVASNGYTF. The CDR3 nucleotides read TGCAGCGTTGAAGGTCGGGTCGCTTCAAATGGCTACACCTTC.

The table lists this clonotype with a few counts. The rearrangement joins TRBV12-3 or TRBV12-4 to TRBJ2-2; D is perhaps TRBD1 (6 bases). V was pared by 5 bases and J by 6 bases, with 16 bases between. The CDR3 runs 15 residues. DNA of the CDR3: TGTGCCAGCAGTAGGAGACAGGTTATTCCCGGGGAGCTGTTTTTT. It specifies CASSRRQVIPGELFF.

This clonotype was counted many times. The chain joins TRBV7-9 to TRBJ1-4; 8 nucleotides align to TRBD1. The junction had 4 bases not matched to a gene; V was cut back by 2 bases and J by 5 bases. The CDR3 extends over 15 amino acids. Germline CDR1 SEHNR, CDR2 FQNEAQ (reference sequence). CDR3 amino acids: CASSLLRQGNEKLFF. The CDR3 nucleotides read TGTGCCAGCAGCTTATTACGACAGGGGAATGAAAAACTGTTTTTT.

The sample holds many counts of this clonotype. V is TRBV7-9 and J is TRBJ1-6; the match to TRBD1 covers 9 bases. Per the germline V gene, CDR1 is SEHNR and CDR2 is FQNEAQ (reference sequence). CDR3 length: 14 amino acids. With 4 bases clipped from V and 9 bases from J, the junction kept 4 bases outside the gene matches. CDR3 nucleotide sequence: TGTGCCAGCAGCTACGGACAGGGGATTTCACCCCTCCACTTT. It yields the protein CASSYGQGISPLHF.

This clonotype has a handful of counts. In nucleotides, the CDR3 is TGCGCCAGCAGCCAAGATAGAAGGGGGCGATCCACCGGGGAGCTGTTTTTT. This translates into CASSQDRRGRSTGELFF. The chain combines TRBV4-1 with TRBJ2-2; 7 bases agree with TRBD1. Germline V gene lookup returns CDR1 MGHRA and CDR2 YSYEKL. Trimming took 0 bases from V and 4 from J; bases not matched to a gene: 8. This CDR3 spans 17 amino acids.

The sample holds a few counts of this clonotype. The V and J genes are TRBV9 and TRBJ2-1; D call uncertain. The germline CDR1 and CDR2 sequences are SGDLS and YYNGEE. Trimming removed 0 bases from V and 7 bases from J, with 5 bases in between. The CDR3 sequence is 12 residues long. CDR3 coding DNA: TGTGCCAGCAGCGTAGTTCAGAATGAGCAGTTCTTC. It translates to CASSVVQNEQFF.

There are a few counts of this clonotype. J is TRBJ2-7 and V is TRBV19, with TRBD2 matching 9 bases. Per germline, CDR1 LNHDA and CDR2 SQIVND (reference sequence). Trimming took 3 bases from V and 0 from J; bases not matched to a gene: 6. The CDR3 is 16 amino acids. DNA of the CDR3: TGTGCCAGTAGTATTTCGGATAGCGGGGGCTCCTACGAGCAGTACTTC. Amino acid sequence: CASSISDSGGSYEQYF.

This clonotype was counted ten times or more. This chain joins TRBV15 and TRBJ2-4, with 10 bases matching TRBD2. Germline lookup yields CDR1 LNHNV and CDR2 YYDKDF (reference sequence). V shed 9 bases, J shed 9 bases, and the junction held 11 bases outside the gene matches. The CDR3 contains 14 residues. For the CDR3, the DNA is TGTGCCACAACTAGCGGGGCCGAAGGAGGCATTCAGTACTTC. Its protein product is CATTSGAEGGIQYF.

The chain employs TRBV6-1 and TRBJ1-3; D is unclear. The CDR3 totals 15 residues. The germline V and J ends were trimmed by 9 bases and 3 bases, with 18 bases remaining between them. Germline assignment: CDR1 MNHNS and CDR2 SASEGT. DNA of the CDR3: TGTGCCAGAAGTTCGAAGAGAATCTATGGAAACACCATATATTTT. It translates to CARSSKRIYGNTIYF.

This clonotype was recorded at least ten times. The rearrangement links TRBV27 to TRBJ2-3, with D uncertain. Deletions cut 4 bases from V and 2 bases from J, with 10 bases between. CDR1 and CDR2 from the germline V gene are MNHEY and SMNVEV (reference sequence). The CDR3 is 14 residues long. The CDR3 loop reads CASSSGYLTDTQYF. The CDR3 DNA sequence: TGTGCCAGCAGTTCCGGCTACCTCACAGATACGCAGTATTTT.

Ten or more counts support this clonotype. This rearrangement joins TRBV7-9 to TRBJ2-3; 12 bases line up with TRBD2. J gave up 5 bases and V 1 base, and 4 bases lay outside the gene matches. The CDR3 is 16 residues long. Germline assignment: CDR1 SEHNR and CDR2 FQNEAQ (reference sequence). DNA for the CDR3: TGTGCCAGCAGCTTAGAGCCGGGACTAGCGGGAGATACGCAGTATTTT. It is translated as CASSLEPGLAGDTQYF.

This clonotype has only a few counts. This rearrangement joins TRBV15 to TRBJ1-4, with 9 positions matching TRBD1. The CDR3 totals 15 residues. V lost 3 bases to trimming and J lost 8 bases; unmatched junction nucleotides: 7. The germline V gene has CDR1 LNHNV and CDR2 YYDKDF (reference sequence). The CDR3 bases are TGTGCCACCAGCAGGCCCGGGACAGGGTACGAAAAACTGTTTTTT. It specifies CATSRPGTGYEKLFF.

The chain recombines TRBV4-1 with TRBJ2-5; 9 nucleotides align to TRBD1. Germline V gives CDR1 MGHRA, CDR2 YSYEKL. The CDR3 covers 14 residues. V dropped 2 bases and J dropped 5; count of bases not matched to a gene: 3. DNA of the CDR3: TGCGCCAGCAGCCAACTCGGGACAGGGGAGACCCAGTACTTC. The encoded protein is CASSQLGTGETQYF.

For this clonotype: A much larger clone differs by one base, so this may be a read error. This rearrangement joins TRBV6-1 to TRBJ1-1; no reliable D call. The CDR3 has 12 amino acids. Looked up from germline, CDR1 is MNHNS and CDR2 is SASEGT. The CDR3 here is CAVVIGGTEALF. CDR3 sequence (DNA): TGTGCCGTTGTCATCGGAGGAACTGAAGCTTTATTT.

The chain uses TRBV12-3 or TRBV12-4 and TRBJ1-3; the D gene is possibly TRBD1 (5 bases). V was clipped by 3 bases and J by 4 bases, with 10 bases between them. The CDR3 sequence is 14 residues long. CDR3 sequence reads: CASSFRGRGNTIYF. The CDR3 region has the DNA TGTGCCAGCAGTTTCCGGGGGAGGGGAAACACCATATATTTT.

This clonotype has just a few counts. The CDR3 here is CASSLQLGYLQYF. CDR3 nucleotide sequence: TGTGCCAGCAGCTTACAGCTGGGGTACCTTCAGTACTTC. This rearrangement joins TRBV5-6 to TRBJ2-4; D call uncertain. The CDR3 contains 13 residues. The V end lost 2 bases, the J end lost 11 bases, and 14 bases lay between the germline ends. The germline CDR1 and CDR2 sequences are SGHDT and YYEEEE.

At least ten counts were recorded for this clonotype. The chain couples TRBV7-2 to TRBJ2-1, with 9 bases aligning to TRBD2. The V gene end was trimmed by 1 base and the J gene end by 1 base; junction bases not matched to a gene: 5. There are 17 residues in the CDR3. CDR1 is SGHTA, CDR2 FQGNSA, per germline. The CDR3 DNA follows: TGTGCCAGCAGCTTAGTCGGCGGGAGGGGTTCCTACAATGAGCAGTTCTTC. Residues: CASSLVGGRGSYNEQFF.